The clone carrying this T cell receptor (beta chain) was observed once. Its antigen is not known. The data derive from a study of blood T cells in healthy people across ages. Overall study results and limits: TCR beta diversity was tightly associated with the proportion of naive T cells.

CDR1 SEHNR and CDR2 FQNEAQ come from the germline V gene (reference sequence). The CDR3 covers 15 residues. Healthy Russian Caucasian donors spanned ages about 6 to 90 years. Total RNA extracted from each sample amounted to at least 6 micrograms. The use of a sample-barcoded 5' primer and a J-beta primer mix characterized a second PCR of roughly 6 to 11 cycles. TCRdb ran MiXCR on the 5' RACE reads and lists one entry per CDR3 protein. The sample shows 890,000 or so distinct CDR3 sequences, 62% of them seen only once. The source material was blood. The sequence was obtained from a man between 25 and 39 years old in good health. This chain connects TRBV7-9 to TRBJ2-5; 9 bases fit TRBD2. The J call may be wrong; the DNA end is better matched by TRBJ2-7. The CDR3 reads CASSSRERGVYEQYF. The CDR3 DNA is TGTGCCAGCAGCTCCCGGGAGCGGGGGGTTTACGAGCAGTACTTC.